This T cell receptor beta chain comes out of a study of blood T cell repertoires in COVID-19. At the level of the study: COVID-19 samples, acute and convalescent, were from the United States, Italy and Spain. Sample material is recorded as cDNA or gDNA derived from T cells, B-cell-depleted T cells, or PBMCs.

Assay used: immunoSEQ multiplex PCR; TCRdb lists only in-frame clones, some missing. This sample has under 50,000 clones, with about four fifths found just once. Germline V gene data show CDR1 as GTSNPN and CDR2 as SVGIG (reference sequence). Trimming removed 1 base from V and 5 bases from J, with 10 bases in between. This CDR3 has 13 amino acids. The TCR comes from an older man with active or convalescent COVID-19. The rearrangement links TRBV30 to TRBJ2-3; D is unresolved. Source material: peripheral blood. The DNA for the CDR3 is TGTGCCTGGAGTGGATCCCAGGTAGATACGCAGTATTTT. It encodes CAWSGSQVDTQYF.